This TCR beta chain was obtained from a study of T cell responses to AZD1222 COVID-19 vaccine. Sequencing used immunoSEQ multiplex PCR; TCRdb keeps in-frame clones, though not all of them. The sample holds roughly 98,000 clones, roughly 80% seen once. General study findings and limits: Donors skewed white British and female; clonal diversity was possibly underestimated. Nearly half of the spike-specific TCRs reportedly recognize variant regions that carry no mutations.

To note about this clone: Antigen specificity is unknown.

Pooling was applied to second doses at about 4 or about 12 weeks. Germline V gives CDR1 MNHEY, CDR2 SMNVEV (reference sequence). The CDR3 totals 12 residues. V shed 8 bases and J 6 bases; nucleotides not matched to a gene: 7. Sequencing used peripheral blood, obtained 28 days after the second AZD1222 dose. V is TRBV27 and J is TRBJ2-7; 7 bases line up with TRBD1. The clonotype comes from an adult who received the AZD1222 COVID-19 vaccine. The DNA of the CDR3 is TGTGCCAGCGGCACAGGGGAAGGCGAGCAGTACTTC. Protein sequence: CASGTGEGEQYF.